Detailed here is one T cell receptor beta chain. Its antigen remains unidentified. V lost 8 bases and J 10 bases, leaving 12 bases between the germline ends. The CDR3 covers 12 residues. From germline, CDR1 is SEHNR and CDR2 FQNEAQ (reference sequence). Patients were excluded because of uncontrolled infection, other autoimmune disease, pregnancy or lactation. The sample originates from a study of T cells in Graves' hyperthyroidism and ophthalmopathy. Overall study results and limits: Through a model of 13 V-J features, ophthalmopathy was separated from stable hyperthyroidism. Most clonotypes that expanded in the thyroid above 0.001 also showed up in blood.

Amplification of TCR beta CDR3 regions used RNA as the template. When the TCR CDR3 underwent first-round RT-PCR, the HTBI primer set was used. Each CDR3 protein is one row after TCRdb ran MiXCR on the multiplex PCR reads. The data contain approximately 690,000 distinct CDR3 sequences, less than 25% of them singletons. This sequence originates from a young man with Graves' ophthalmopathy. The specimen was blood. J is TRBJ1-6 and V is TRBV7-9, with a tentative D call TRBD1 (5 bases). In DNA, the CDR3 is TGTGCCAGCGGGCCTCAGGGATCACCCCTCCACTTT. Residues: CASGPQGSPLHF.